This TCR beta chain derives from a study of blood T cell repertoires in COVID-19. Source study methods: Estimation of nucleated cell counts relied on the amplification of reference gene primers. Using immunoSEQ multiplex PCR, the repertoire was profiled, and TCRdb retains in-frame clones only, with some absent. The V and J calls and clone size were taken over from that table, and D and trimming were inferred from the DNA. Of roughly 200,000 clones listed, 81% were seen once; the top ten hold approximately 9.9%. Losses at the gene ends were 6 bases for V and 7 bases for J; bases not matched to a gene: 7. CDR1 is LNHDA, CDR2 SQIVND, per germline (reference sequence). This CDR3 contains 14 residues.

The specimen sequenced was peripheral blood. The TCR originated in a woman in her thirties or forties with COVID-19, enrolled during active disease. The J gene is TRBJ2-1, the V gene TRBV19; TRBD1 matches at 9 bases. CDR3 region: CASRHRQGVNEQFF. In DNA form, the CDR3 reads TGTGCCAGTAGGCACCGACAGGGGGTTAATGAGCAGTTCTTC.